A selection of T cell receptor beta chains follows, all from one sample in a study of graft-versus-host responses after intestinal transplantation. This table comes from immunoSEQ multiplex PCR, and its TCRdb copy is limited to in-frame clones, with some not included. The table has more than 80,000 clones, under 85% seen once. The antigens these receptors bind are not known. This material consisted of unstimulated CD8+ T cells sorted from spleen or lymph node cells, taken before intestinal transplant. The origin of the receptors is a human donor who received an intestinal transplant. Both conserved end residues are part of each CDR3. The D gene is left open where the match is weak. A clone size is listed for some rows: how often the clone was seen (once, few, many), or a class if it is expanded.

j_call	v_call	clone_size	d_call	cdr3_nt	cdr3_aa
TRBJ1-2	TRBV6-6	.	.	TGTGCCAGCAGTTACCGGGACAATGACTATGGCTACACCTTC	CASSYRDNDYGYTF
TRBJ2-3	TRBV6-1	.	.	TGTGCCAGCAGTGAGAGCTCCACTAGCACAGATACGCAGTATTTT	CASSESSTSTDTQYF
TRBJ2-3	TRBV7-2	.	.	TGTGCCAGCAGCTTCGAGGGCGGGGGCACAGATACGCAGTATTTT	CASSFEGGGTDTQYF
TRBJ2-1	TRBV27	.	TRBD2	TGTGCCAGCAGTCCGACTAGCGGGGGGGCCTACAATGAGCAGTTCTTC	CASSPTSGGAYNEQFF
TRBJ1-1	TRBV6-5	once	.	TGTGCCAGCAGGTCGGCCGGAACTGAAGCTTTCTTT	CASRSAGTEAFF
TRBJ1-1	TRBV5-5	once	.	TGTGCCAGCAGCCCAGGGCGGCCTGAAGCTTTCTTT	CASSPGRPEAFF
TRBJ2-5	TRBV15	.	TRBD2	TGTGCCACCAGCAGAGCCCCGCATCGGGAGGTCGGGGAGACCCAGTACTTC	CATSRAPHREVGETQYF
TRBJ2-7	TRBV15	.	.	TGTGCCACCAGCAGCACAGGGCTCAACGAGCAGTACTTC	CATSSTGLNEQYF
TRBJ2-5	TRBV14	.	.	TGTGCCAGCAGCCAAGAAGCCTACGAGTTCGGGGAGACCCAGTACTTC	CASSQEAYEFGETQYF
TRBJ2-1	TRBV6-5	.	TRBD2	TGTGCCAGCAGTTACTCTAGCGGGACGTCCTACAATGAGCAGTTCTTC	CASSYSSGTSYNEQFF
TRBJ2-7	TRBV5-4	.	TRBD1	TGTGCCAGCAGTTTTACTCCGGACAGGAAACTATCCTACGAGCAGTACTTC	CASSFTPDRKLSYEQYF
TRBJ1-1	TRBV7-9	.	.	TGTGCCAGCAGCTTCGATATCGGGAGGACCTACCGGGGTACTGAAGCTTTCTTT	CASSFDIGRTYRGTEAFF
TRBJ1-3	TRBV19	.	.	TGTGCCAGTAGTATAGATGGGGGGCTTGGAAACACCATATATTTT	CASSIDGGLGNTIYF
TRBJ2-7	TRBV29-1	once	TRBD1	TGCAGCGTTGAAAAGTCCGGGACAGGGGTCGAGCAGTACTTC	CSVEKSGTGVEQYF
TRBJ2-7	TRBV6-8	few	TRBD2	TGTGCCAGCAGTTACTGTTCTAGCGGGAGGCTTTACGAGCAGTACTTC	CASSYCSSGRLYEQYF
TRBJ2-2	TRBV7-6	.	.	TGTGCCAGCAGCGTAGGGTCTCAGGGGATAAACACCGGGGAGCTGTTTTTT	CASSVGSQGINTGELFF
TRBJ2-5	TRBV7-9	.	.	TGTGCCAGCATCCTGGGGGGACAAGAGACCCAGTACTTC	CASILGGQETQYF
TRBJ2-2	TRBV7-9	few	TRBD2	TGTGCCAGCAGCCGACTAGCGGGAGAGGACGGGGAGCTGTTTTTT	CASSRLAGEDGELFF
TRBJ1-1	TRBV7-8	.	TRBD1	TGTGCCAGCAGCTCAGACAGGGGGAATCAATTGAACACTGAAGCTTTCTTT	CASSSDRGNQLNTEAFF
TRBJ2-7	TRBV4-1	.	TRBD2	TGCGCCAGCAGCCATGGGGAGGGCTCCTACGAGCAGTACTTC	CASSHGEGSYEQYF
TRBJ2-7	TRBV7-6	.	TRBD2	TGTGCCAGCAGCTTAGGGGAGGGCTCCGAGCAGTACTTC	CASSLGEGSEQYF
TRBJ1-1	TRBV5-6	.	.	TGTGCCAGCAGTCCCGTCGGGGAGACTGAAGCTTTCTTT	CASSPVGETEAFF
TRBJ1-4	TRBV27	.	.	TGTGCCAGCAGTATTTTTACAGGGAGTGAAAAACTGTTTTTT	CASSIFTGSEKLFF
TRBJ1-2	TRBV9	.	.	TGTGCCAGCAGCGTAGGACAGAGTAACTATGGCTACACCTTC	CASSVGQSNYGYTF
TRBJ2-2	TRBV7-8	.	TRBD1	TGTGCCAGCAGCCCTTTAATAACCGGGACAGGGGTGAACACCGGGGAGCTGTTTTTT	CASSPLITGTGVNTGELFF
TRBJ1-2	TRBV7-2	.	.	TGTGCCAGCAGTCCCGGACAGATATATGGCTACACCTTC	CASSPGQIYGYTF
TRBJ2-1	TRBV7-3	.	.	TGTGCCAGCAGCTTAGGTACATCGTACAATGAGCAGTTCTTC	CASSLGTSYNEQFF
TRBJ1-1	TRBV19	once	.	TGTGCCAGTAGTTTTACATCCTGGGGGGTCCTCACTGAAGCTTTCTTT	CASSFTSWGVLTEAFF
TRBJ1-5	TRBV11-2	once	.	TGTGCCAGCAGCTTAGGACCGACCAAACGGAACCTTAATCAGCCCCAGCATTTT	CASSLGPTKRNLNQPQHF
TRBJ2-7	TRBV28	.	.	TGTGCCAGCAGTTTAGAGGGATCCTACGAGCAGTACTTC	CASSLEGSYEQYF
TRBJ2-1	TRBV27	.	TRBD2	TGTGCCAGCACGCTGACTAGCAAGCTTGGTGAGCAGTTCTTC	CASTLTSKLGEQFF
TRBJ2-3	TRBV7-2	few	TRBD2	TGTGCCAGCAGCCAGGGACTAGCGGGAGGGTATACAGATACGCAGTATTTT	CASSQGLAGGYTDTQYF
TRBJ2-5	TRBV5-4	.	.	TGTGCCAGCTCTGGGGACCAAGAGACCCAGTACTTC	CASSGDQETQYF
TRBJ1-2	TRBV5-4	.	TRBD1	TGTGCCAGCAGCTCCAACAGGGGGCCCTACTATGGCTACACCTTC	CASSSNRGPYYGYTF
TRBJ2-7	TRBV28	.	.	TGTGCCAGCAGTTTACAGGGAGGCTCCTACGAGCAGTACTTC	CASSLQGGSYEQYF
TRBJ2-5	TRBV12-5	.	TRBD2	TGTGCTAGTGGTGGGGGACTAGCCGACCAAGAGACCCAGTACTTC	CASGGGLADQETQYF
TRBJ2-7	TRBV6-6	.	.	TGTGCCAGCAGTTACTCGATGGGGAGTTACGAGCAGTACTTC	CASSYSMGSYEQYF
TRBJ2-1	TRBV5-1	.	.	TGCGCCAGCAGCTTCTTGGGGAATGAGCAGTTCTTC	CASSFLGNEQFF
TRBJ1-5	TRBV5-1	.	.	TGCGCCAGCAGCTTGGCTGGTGGGAGCAATCAGCCCCAGCATTTT	CASSLAGGSNQPQHF
TRBJ1-2	TRBV5-6	once	.	TGTGTCAGCAGCTTTCTGGGTTATGGCTACACCTTC	CVSSFLGYGYTF
TRBJ2-5	TRBV27	.	TRBD1	TGTGCCAGCAGTTTTGTTACAGGGGCTGGGGCGACCCAGTACTTC	CASSFVTGAGATQYF